This T cell receptor beta chain was documented in a study of blood T cell repertoires in COVID-19. The wider study: The United States, Italy and Spain provided the acute and convalescent COVID-19 samples. Sources were T cells, B-cell-depleted T cells, or PBMCs; the material itself was cDNA or gDNA.

Authors' methods: Reference gene primer amplification gave nucleated cell count estimates. Generated by immunoSEQ multiplex PCR, the TCRdb table keeps only in-frame clones and is missing some. That table is the source of V, J and clone size, and D and trimming were worked out from the DNA. The sample has some 150,000 clones, about four fifths seen once. This TCR came from a woman between 55 and 75 years old with acute or convalescent COVID-19. The sequenced material came from peripheral blood.

In nucleotides, the CDR3 is TGTGCCAGCAGCCCCGGACAGAGACAAAAATATGGCTACACCTTC. As protein: CASSPGQRQKYGYTF. The chain couples TRBV7-6 to TRBJ1-2; tentatively, D is TRBD1 (6 bases). Germline V gives CDR1 SGHVS, CDR2 FNYEAQ. Trimming cost V 5 bases and J 5 bases, with 18 bases left between them. The CDR3 loop spans 15 amino acids.